The 27 T cell receptor beta chains in this list originate from one sample, sequenced in a study of blood T cell repertoires in COVID-19. Libraries were prepared by immunoSEQ multiplex PCR; TCRdb keeps only in-frame clonotypes and omits some of them. This table has around 100,000 clones, over 80% appearing once. Material for sequencing was peripheral blood. The receptors derive from a human donor with active COVID-19. The donor label of this sample is uncertain.

This rearrangement joins TRBV6-1 to TRBJ1-2; D ambiguous. Trimming took 2 bases from V and 0 from J, leaving 13 bases between them. CDR3 length: 16 amino acids. Looked up from germline, CDR1 is MNHNS and CDR2 is SASEGT. In DNA form, the CDR3 reads TGTGCCAGCAGTGAATTCGCAGGTTCAACTAACTATGGCTACACCTTC. Translating it yields CASSEFAGSTNYGYTF.

V and J are TRBV28 and TRBJ1-3; possible D gene TRBD1, 5 bases. This CDR3 has 14 amino acids. Between the trimmed V and J ends, which lost 5 bases and 2 bases, there was a span of 10 bases. Germline-derived CDR1 and CDR2 are MDHEN and SYDVKM. The CDR3: CASSQLQAGNTIYF. The CDR3 DNA reads as TGTGCCAGCAGTCAATTACAGGCTGGAAACACCATATATTTT.

This clone was seen only once. The chain combines TRBV5-4 with TRBJ2-2; perhaps TRBD1 as D (7 bases). The CDR3 consists of 16 residues. Per germline, CDR1 SGHNT and CDR2 YYREEE (reference sequence). Trimming shortened V by 2 bases and J by 4 bases, and 15 bases separated the two germline ends. The CDR3, as DNA: TGTGCCAGCAGCTTAACGAACAGGGGAGGCACCGGGGAGCTGTTTTTT. It translates to CASSLTNRGGTGELFF.

This chain uses TRBV19 with TRBJ2-2; D uncertain. CDR1 and CDR2 from the germline V gene are LNHDA and SQIVND (reference sequence). Trimming cost V 3 bases and J 6 bases, with 14 bases left between them. This CDR3 comprises 15 residues. The CDR3 sequence is CASSIPLVSAGELFF. For the CDR3, the DNA is TGTGCCAGTAGTATCCCCCTAGTCAGTGCCGGGGAGCTGTTTTTT.

This clone was found a few times. V gene TRBV19 combines with J gene TRBJ1-5, with 11 nucleotides matching TRBD1. Germline trimming cut 6 bases from V and 7 bases from J; bases unmatched to any gene: 8. CDR3 size: 15 residues. From germline, CDR1 is LNHDA and CDR2 SQIVND (reference sequence). This chain's CDR3 is CASRQGQGAVQPQHF. In nucleotides, the CDR3 is TGTGCCAGTAGGCAAGGACAGGGGGCTGTCCAGCCCCAGCATTTT.

The genes are TRBV29-1 and TRBJ1-4; TRBD1 matches at 7 bases. CDR1 is SQVTM, CDR2 ANQGSEA, per germline. There are 14 residues in the CDR3. V was clipped by 3 bases and J by 3 bases; unmatched bases: 4. DNA for the CDR3: TGCAGCGTTGACTTTACAGGGGCTAATGAAAAACTGTTTTTT. This translates into CSVDFTGANEKLFF.

CDR3 nucleotide sequence: TGTGCCAGCAGCCTGAAAAGGCGGGATCAGCCCCAGCATTTT. Encoded protein: CASSLKRRDQPQHF. The rearrangement uses TRBV27 and TRBJ1-5; no clear D. Deletions cut 6 bases from V and 5 bases from J, with 14 bases between. CDR1 is MNHEY, CDR2 SMNVEV, per germline (reference sequence). The CDR3 spans 14 residues.

The rearrangement uses TRBV4-2 and TRBJ2-1; 10 nucleotides match TRBD2. CDR1 and CDR2 from the germline V gene are LGHNA and YNFKEQ. V lost 0 bases and J lost 14; bases outside the gene matches: 19. This CDR3 contains 18 residues. The chain's CDR3 is CASSQDLRSGGARLEEFF. The CDR3 DNA sequence: TGTGCCAGCAGCCAAGATCTTAGAAGCGGGGGGGCTCGTTTAGAGGAGTTCTTC.

The chain links TRBV2 to TRBJ2-1, with 7 bases fitting TRBD1. Germline assignment: CDR1 SNHLY and CDR2 FYNNEI. With 7 bases clipped from V and 3 bases from J, the junction kept 6 bases outside the gene matches. This CDR3 spans 14 amino acids. The CDR3 DNA is TGTGCCAGCATCGAGGGACAGAACTACAATGAGCAGTTCTTC. This codes for CASIEGQNYNEQFF. Combining the CDR3 with reference TRBV2 and TRBJ2-1 gives the whole variable domain EPEVTQTPSHQVTQMGQEVILRCVPISNHLYFYWYRQILGQKVEFLVSFYNNEISEKSEIFDDQFSVERPDGSNFTLKIRSTKLEDSAMYFCASIEGQNYNEQFFGPGTRLTVL.

The CDR3 bases are TGCGCCAGCTGCGAAGGGGTAACGAATTCACCCCTCCACTTT. It codes for CASCEGVTNSPLHF. The genes are TRBV10-1 and TRBJ1-6, with D perhaps matching TRBD1 (5 bases). The CDR3 runs 14 residues. Trimming took 8 bases from V and 7 from J, leaving 15 bases between them. Germline V gene sequence: CDR1 WNHNN, CDR2 SYGVQD (reference sequence).

This clone was observed once. This sequence joins TRBV6-1 and TRBJ2-7, with 9 nucleotides matching TRBD2. CDR3 size: 16 residues. The germline V gene has CDR1 MNHNS and CDR2 SASEGT. With 0 bases clipped from V and 3 bases from J, the junction kept 6 bases outside the gene matches. Here the CDR3 reads CASSEAARTSVYEQYF. The CDR3 DNA sequence: TGTGCCAGCAGTGAAGCCGCGAGGACTAGCGTCTACGAGCAGTACTTC.

V and J are TRBV29-1 and TRBJ1-1, with 7 bases identical to TRBD1. J was trimmed by 5 bases and V by 4 bases; bases with no gene match: 10. The V gene's germline CDR1 is SQVTM and CDR2 ANQGSEA. CDR3 length equals 14 residues. CDR3 amino acids: CSVGLQGLGTEAFF. CDR3 sequence (DNA): TGCAGCGTTGGTCTACAGGGGCTAGGGACTGAAGCTTTCTTT.

On this clone: The junction departs from germline at one end; a sequencing error may be responsible. The rearrangement links TRBV7-7 to TRBJ2-3, with TRBD1 as a possible D gene (6 bases). CDR1 is SSHAT, CDR2 FNYEAQ, per germline (reference sequence). The CDR3 loop spans 15 amino acids. The CDR3 here is CASSLQGLSTDTQYF. CDR3 nucleotide sequence: TGTGCTAGCAGCTTACAGGGCCTCAGCACAGATACGCAGTATTTT.

The chain employs TRBV6-5 and TRBJ2-1; 7 bases map to TRBD2. With V trimmed by 4 bases and J by 9 bases, 12 bases remained unmatched. The CDR3 extends over 15 amino acids. The germline V gene encodes CDR1 MNHEY and CDR2 SVGAGI. The CDR3 nucleotides are TGTGCCAGCAGTTGGGAGGGGACCTCGGCTCGTGAGCAGTTCTTC. Its protein is CASSWEGTSAREQFF.

The chain uses TRBV3-1 (or the pseudogene TRBV3-2) and TRBJ2-3; a weak D match, TRBD2 (5 bases). CDR3 length equals 13 residues. Germline V lookup: CDR1 LGHDT, CDR2 YNNKEL (reference sequence). V dropped 4 bases and J dropped 6 bases, with 11 bases sitting between them. Here the CDR3 reads CASSPRASDTQYF. The CDR3 nucleotides are TGTGCCAGCAGCCCCCGAGCTAGCGATACGCAGTATTTT.

This sequence joins TRBV4-3 and TRBJ2-3; 8 positions agree with TRBD2. The CDR3 extends over 17 amino acids. V lost 1 base to trimming and J lost 6 bases; unmatched junction nucleotides: 12. The germline V gene has CDR1 LGHNA and CDR2 YSLEER. The CDR3 is CASSQAISGVGMDTQYF. CDR3 bases: TGCGCCAGCAGCCAAGCAATTAGCGGGGTTGGGATGGATACGCAGTATTTT.

The V gene is TRBV4-2, the J gene TRBJ2-5, with 7 bases lining up with TRBD1. Unmatched junction bases numbered 5, after V lost 4 bases and J lost 0 bases. CDR1 is LGHNA, CDR2 YNFKEQ, per germline. The CDR3 spans 15 residues. The CDR3 is CASSRSQGDQETQYF. In DNA, the CDR3 is TGTGCCAGCAGCCGCAGTCAGGGGGACCAAGAGACCCAGTACTTC.

The chain combines TRBV29-1 with TRBJ2-7, with TRBD1 matching 9 bases. CDR1 is SQVTM and CDR2 is ANQGSEA in the germline V gene. The CDR3 totals 11 residues. Trimming at V came to 6 bases and at J to 7 bases, leaving 4 bases not matched to a gene. For the CDR3, the DNA is TGCAGCGTGGACAGGGGTAAAGAGCAGTACTTC. It yields the protein CSVDRGKEQYF.

V gene TRBV5-1 combines with J gene TRBJ1-1, with D possibly matching TRBD1 (6 bases). The CDR3 has 15 amino acids. Germline V CDR1 and CDR2: SGHRS, YFSETQ. Trimming removed 4 bases at V and 0 bases at J, with 13 bases between. The CDR3 nucleotides read TGCGCCAGCAGCATCACACAGGGCCTGAACACTGAAGCTTTCTTT. Translating gives CASSITQGLNTEAFF. The variable domain in full, with the rest retrieved from reference TRBV5-1 and TRBJ1-1, is KAGVTQTPRYLIKTRGQQVTLSCSPISGHRSVSWYQQTPGQGLQFLFEYFSETQRNKGNFPGRFSGRQFSNSRSEMNVSTLELGDSALYLCASSITQGLNTEAFFGQGTRLTVV.

The chain carries TRBV7-8 and TRBJ1-3, with D hard to call. This CDR3 contains 14 residues. The V end was cut by 5 bases, the J end by 4 bases, with 12 bases between. CDR1 SGHVS and CDR2 FQNEAQ come from the germline V gene. CDR3 residues: CASSPLSSGNTIYF. The DNA of the CDR3 is TGTGCCAGCAGCCCCCTCTCTTCGGGAAACACCATATATTTT.

This clone was counted only a few times. This CDR3 reads CASKLQAYSNQPQHF. CDR3 coding DNA: TGTGCCAGCAAACTACAGGCTTATAGCAATCAGCCCCAGCATTTT. The V call is TRBV6-5, the J call TRBJ1-5; D may be TRBD1 (5 bases). Trimming left V 7 bases short and J 0 bases short, with 13 bases between. This CDR3 spans 15 amino acids. The germline CDR1 and CDR2 sequences are MNHEY and SVGAGI.

The chain couples TRBV4-1 to TRBJ2-3, with 7 bases lining up with TRBD2. Germline trimming cut 6 bases from V and 2 bases from J; bases unmatched to any gene: 11. The CDR3 length is 16 residues. Germline V gene data show CDR1 as MGHRA and CDR2 as YSYEKL. Here the CDR3 reads CASRNPLAGVTDTQYF. As DNA, the CDR3 is TGCGCCAGCAGAAACCCTCTGGCGGGGGTCACAGATACGCAGTATTTT.

Regarding this clone: A junction end diverges from the germline sequence, so it may reflect a read error. The chain is built from TRBV5-1 and TRBJ2-5; tentative D call: TRBD1 (6 bases). CDR1 SGHRS and CDR2 YFSETQ come from the germline V gene. The CDR3 consists of 15 residues. The CDR3 here is CASSLGPGHQGTQYF. The CDR3 DNA is TGCGCCAGCAGCTTGGGTCCGGGACACCAAGGGACCCAGTACTTC.

This chain links TRBV6-5 with TRBJ1-2; no clear D. Per germline, CDR1 MNHEY and CDR2 SVGAGI. CDR3 length equals 14 residues. Trimming removed 0 bases from V and 4 bases from J, with 9 bases in between. The CDR3 region has the DNA TGTGCCAGCAGTTACTCGGGGAGGCCCTATGGCTACACCTTC. This codes for CASSYSGRPYGYTF.

This sequence joins TRBV5-1 and TRBJ2-7, with 8 nucleotides matching TRBD2. Germline CDR1 and CDR2: SGHRS and YFSETQ. The trim removed 0 bases at V and 3 bases at J, leaving 5 bases unmatched. The CDR3 has 15 amino acids. The DNA of the CDR3 is TGCGCCAGCAGCTTGGACGGGGGGGCCCTCTACGAGCAGTACTTC. As protein: CASSLDGGALYEQYF.

This chain links TRBV10-3 with TRBJ2-3; D is perhaps TRBD2 (6 bases). The CDR3 is 14 residues long. The ends were cut back, 10 bases at V and 0 bases at J, with 14 bases in the middle. Germline loops: CDR1 ENHRY, CDR2 SYGVKD. In nucleotides, the CDR3 is TGTGCCACCAGAGGCGGGGTCAGCACAGATACGCAGTATTTT. Protein sequence: CATRGGVSTDTQYF.

The chain couples TRBV4-1 to TRBJ1-3; the match to TRBD1 covers 9 bases. Unmatched junction bases numbered 9, after V lost 4 bases and J lost 5 bases. CDR1 is MGHRA and CDR2 is YSYEKL in the germline V gene. The CDR3 consists of 16 residues. The CDR3 sequence: CASSLSGGQGRNTIYF. The CDR3 bases are TGCGCCAGCAGCCTTTCGGGGGGACAGGGTCGAAACACCATATATTTT.